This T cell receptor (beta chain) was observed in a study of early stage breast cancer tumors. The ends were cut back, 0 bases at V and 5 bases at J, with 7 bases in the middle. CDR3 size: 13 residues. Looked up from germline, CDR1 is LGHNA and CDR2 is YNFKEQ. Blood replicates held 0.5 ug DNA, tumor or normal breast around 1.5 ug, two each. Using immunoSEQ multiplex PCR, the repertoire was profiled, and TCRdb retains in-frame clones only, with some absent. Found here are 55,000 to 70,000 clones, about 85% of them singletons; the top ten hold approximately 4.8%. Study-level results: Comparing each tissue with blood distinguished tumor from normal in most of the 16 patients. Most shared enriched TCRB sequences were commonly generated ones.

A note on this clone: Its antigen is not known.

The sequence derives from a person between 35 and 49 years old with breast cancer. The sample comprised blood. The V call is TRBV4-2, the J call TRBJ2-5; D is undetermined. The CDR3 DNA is TGTGCCAGCAGCCAAGATGACGCGGAGACCCAGTACTTC. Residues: CASSQDDAETQYF.